The clone carrying this TCR beta chain showed up many times. Its antigen remains unknown. TCRdb re-analysed the reads in MiXCR, keeping a single row per CDR3 protein. The sample includes 310,000 or so distinct CDR3 sequences, 20% to 25% of them seen just once. The data were taken from a study of T cell repertoires in cytomegalovirus infection. Looking at the study overall: Indicated by public TCR beta signatures were CMV infection and matching HLA type.

There are 16 residues in the CDR3. Germline CDR1 and CDR2: SGHTA and FQGNSA. J gave up 6 bases and V 5 bases, and 9 bases lay outside the gene matches. The chain has TRBV7-2 and TRBJ2-1, with 11 nucleotides matching TRBD1. This clonotype was obtained from a human donor in good health (CMV status not recorded). Some clones in this sample may be carry-over from other donors' samples. The material was cultured PBMCs, obtained from culture after CMV antigen stimulation. The CDR3 coding sequence is TGTGCCAGCAGCGAAACGGGACAGGGGGGGATCAATGAGCAGTTCTTC. Its protein product is CASSETGQGGINEQFF.